The T cell receptor beta chain under discussion was sequenced for a study of cytomegalovirus exposure and HLA in healthy donors. Study results and limitations: In a later analysis, TCR beta V- and J-gene trimming was associated with a missense DCLRE1C variant. Later analysis identified about 17,000 TCR beta sequences associated with HLA alleles, using a false discovery rate threshold of 0.05.

Researchers ran the PCR with 60 Vbeta and 13 Jbeta primers. The table came from immunoSEQ multiplex PCR; TCRdb's copy has only in-frame clones and leaves some out. The repertoire includes 80,000 to 100,000 clones, roughly 70% of them detected once, and less than 2.5% sits in the top ten. For this clone: Its antigen is not identified.

CDR3 length: 14 residues. Looked up from germline, CDR1 is SGHDN and CDR2 is FVKESK. V lost 5 bases and J lost 5, with 16 bases in between. The TCR originated in a man aged 45-65 years in good health and CMV-seronegative. Sequencing was carried out using PBMCs. This sequence joins TRBV14 and TRBJ2-7, with D possibly being TRBD1 (5 bases). In DNA, the CDR3 is TGTGCCAGCAGCGTTCTTTTGGGGCAGAACGAGCAGTACTTC. It is translated as CASSVLLGQNEQYF.